This TCR beta chain was observed in a study of cytomegalovirus exposure and HLA in healthy donors. CDR3 length: 14 residues. From germline, CDR1 is MNHEY and CDR2 SVGAGI. The PCR was carried out with 60 Vbeta primers and 13 Jbeta primers. Profiled with immunoSEQ multiplex PCR; TCRdb holds only in-frame clones, not every one. The sample holds approximately 120,000 clones; under 85% are singletons and the top ten take roughly 11%. Specimen: PBMCs. This rearrangement joins TRBV6-5 to TRBJ2-5, with 7 bases lining up with TRBD1. The tail of the sequence fits TRBJ2-7 better, so the J call may be wrong. This receptor was obtained from a man in his forties or fifties in good health and CMV-seropositive. CDR3 nucleotide sequence: TGTGCCAGCAGTTCCACAGGGGCCCCCTACGAGCAGTACTTC. As protein: CASSSTGAPYEQYF.